Each of the 9 T cell receptor beta chains below was sequenced from the same sample in a study of T cell responses to AZD1222 COVID-19 vaccine. The protocol was immunoSEQ multiplex PCR, while the TCRdb copy is restricted to in-frame clones and leaves out a portion. The sample gives about 180,000 clones, around 90% of which show up once; approximately 10% is in the top ten. Material: peripheral blood, obtained 28 days after the second AZD1222 dose. Source of these receptors: an adult who received the AZD1222 COVID-19 vaccine.

The genes are TRBV9 and TRBJ1-1; 7 nucleotides line up with TRBD1. The germline V gene encodes CDR1 SGDLS and CDR2 YYNGEE. J was trimmed by 11 bases and V by 6 bases; bases with no gene match: 10. This CDR3 comprises 12 residues. The CDR3 sequence is CASTDRQGSAFF. The CDR3 DNA reads TGTGCCAGCACCGATAGACAGGGATCGGCTTTCTTT.

The chain links TRBV4-3 to TRBJ1-2; D gene ambiguous. The CDR3 has 18 amino acids. The germline CDR1 and CDR2 sequences are LGHNA and YSLEER. V dropped 0 bases and J dropped 0 bases, with 17 bases sitting between them. The CDR3 loop is CASSQDLSRPQANYGYTF. The CDR3 nucleotides read TGCGCCAGCAGCCAAGACCTCAGCCGACCCCAAGCTAACTATGGCTACACCTTC.

The CDR3 loop reads CASSLGQNTGELFF. CDR3 bases: TGTGCCAGCAGTTTAGGACAGAACACCGGGGAGCTGTTTTTT. V is TRBV27 and J is TRBJ2-2; possible D gene TRBD1, 5 bases. V was cut by 2 bases and J by 1 base, with 5 bases left in between. Germline CDR1 is MNHEY and CDR2 is SMNVEV (reference sequence). The CDR3 consists of 14 residues.

This chain uses TRBV7-2 with TRBJ2-2; 7 positions match TRBD2. With 5 bases clipped from V and 7 bases from J, the junction kept 10 bases outside the gene matches. The V gene's germline CDR1 is SGHTA and CDR2 FQGNSA. This CDR3 spans 15 amino acids. The CDR3 sequence is CASSLQAGKIGELFF. CDR3 coding DNA: TGTGCCAGCAGCCTCCAAGCGGGGAAGATCGGGGAGCTGTTTTTT.

Note on this clone: This same CDR3 is encoded by further DNA sequences in the sample. CDR3 bases: TGTGCCAGCAGCTTATCGACAGGGGGCTACGAGCAGTACTTC. Amino acid sequence: CASSLSTGGYEQYF. The chain employs TRBV5-4 and TRBJ2-7, with 9 bases that match TRBD1. The CDR3 runs 14 residues. V was clipped by 2 bases and J by 3 bases; unmatched bases: 3. Germline lookup yields CDR1 SGHNT and CDR2 YYREEE (reference sequence).

The V gene is TRBV6-5, the J gene TRBJ2-1, with 10 bases identical to TRBD2. CDR1 is MNHEY and CDR2 is SVGAGI in the germline V gene. The length of the CDR3 is 15 residues. The trim removed 6 bases at V and 5 bases at J, leaving 7 bases unmatched. The CDR3 DNA follows: TGTGCCAGCAGCCCACTAGCGGGGAAACACAATGAGCAGTTCTTC. As protein: CASSPLAGKHNEQFF.

This rearrangement joins TRBV18 to TRBJ1-3; TRBD1 agrees at 7 bases. Germline CDR1 KGHSH, CDR2 LQKENI. V lost 6 bases, J lost 0 bases, and 5 bases stayed unmatched. The length of the CDR3 is 15 residues. CDR3 sequence (DNA): TGTGCCAGCTCGTACACAGGGGACTCTGGAAACACCATATATTTT. Translation: CASSYTGDSGNTIYF.

V gene TRBV18 combines with J gene TRBJ1-4; D ambiguous. The length of the CDR3 is 13 residues. With 2 bases removed from V and 3 bases from J, the gap between germline ends came to 4 bases. Germline V gene data show CDR1 as KGHSH and CDR2 as LQKENI. Here the CDR3 DNA reads TGTGCCAGCTCACCATCTTCTAATGAAAAACTGTTTTTT. Its protein is CASSPSSNEKLFF.

This clone was observed a handful of times. CDR3 DNA: TGTGCCAGCAGTGAAGCCCTAGCCGGGAGCTCCTACGAGCAGTACTTC. Translated, it gives CASSEALAGSSYEQYF. V is TRBV6-1 and J is TRBJ2-7; D may be TRBD2 (6 bases). With 0 bases removed from V and 0 bases from J, the gap between germline ends came to 12 bases. The CDR3 has 16 amino acids. Per the germline V gene, CDR1 is MNHNS and CDR2 is SASEGT.